This T cell receptor (beta chain) emerged from a study of regulatory T cells in long-lasting Graves disease. Study results and caveats: Limited sample numbers may have lowered accuracy.

As for time point: newly diagnosed GD, antithyroid drugs for less than 3 months. The TCR library was prepared using RNA isolated from PBMCs. Those enrolled as patients came out of an endocrinology department in Xi'an, China. This clonotype was found many times. Its specificity is not known. V lost 1 base to trimming and J lost 9 bases; unmatched junction nucleotides: 6. The CDR3 extends over 14 amino acids. Germline V gives CDR1 SGHTA, CDR2 FQGNSA. Relying on iRepertoire HTBI primers and Arm-PCR of CDR3 regions, the team built TCR beta libraries. MiXCR, applied by TCRdb to the multiplex PCR reads, yields one record per CDR3 protein. The sample has a few hundred thousand distinct CDR3 sequences; around 15% are singletons. These same records also appear under a second study, on T cells in Graves' hyperthyroidism and ophthalmopathy. That report adds: The TCR CDR3 was amplified in a first-round RT-PCR using the HTBI primer set. In blood, most of the thyroid clonotypes expanded above 0.001 were also present.

This rearrangement joins TRBV7-2 to TRBJ2-1; the match to TRBD2 covers 7 bases. The TCR comes from a man aged 40-50 years with Graves disease. The specimen comprised peripheral blood mononuclear cells (PBMCs), sampled at new diagnosis, from a patient treated with antithyroid drugs. The DNA for the CDR3 is TGTGCCAGCAGCTTAGACCTAGCGGTCTTTGAGCAGTTCTTC. It yields the protein CASSLDLAVFEQFF.